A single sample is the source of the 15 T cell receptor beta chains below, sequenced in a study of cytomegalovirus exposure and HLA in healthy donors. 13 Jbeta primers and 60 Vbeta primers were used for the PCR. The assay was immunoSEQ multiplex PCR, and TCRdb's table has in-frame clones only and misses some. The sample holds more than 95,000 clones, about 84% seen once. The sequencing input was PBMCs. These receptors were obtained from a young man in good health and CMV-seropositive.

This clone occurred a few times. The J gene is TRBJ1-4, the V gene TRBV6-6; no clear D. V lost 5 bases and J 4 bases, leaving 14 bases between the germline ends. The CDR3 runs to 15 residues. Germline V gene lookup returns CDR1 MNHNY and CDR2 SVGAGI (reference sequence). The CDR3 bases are TGTGCCAGCAGTCCCATAGGAGGGAATAATGAAAAACTGTTTTTT. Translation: CASSPIGGNNEKLFF.

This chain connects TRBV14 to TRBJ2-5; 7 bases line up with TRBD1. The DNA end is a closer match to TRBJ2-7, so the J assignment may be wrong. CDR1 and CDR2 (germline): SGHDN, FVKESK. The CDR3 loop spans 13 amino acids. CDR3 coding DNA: TGTGCCAGCAGCCAAGGACAGGGCAGCGAGCAGTACTTC. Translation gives CASSQGQGSEQYF.

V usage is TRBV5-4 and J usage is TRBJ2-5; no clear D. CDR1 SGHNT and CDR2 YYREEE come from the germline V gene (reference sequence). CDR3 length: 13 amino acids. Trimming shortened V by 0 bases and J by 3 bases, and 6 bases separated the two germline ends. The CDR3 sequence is CASSLGSKETQYF. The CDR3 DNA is TGTGCCAGCAGCTTGGGCTCTAAAGAGACCCAGTACTTC.

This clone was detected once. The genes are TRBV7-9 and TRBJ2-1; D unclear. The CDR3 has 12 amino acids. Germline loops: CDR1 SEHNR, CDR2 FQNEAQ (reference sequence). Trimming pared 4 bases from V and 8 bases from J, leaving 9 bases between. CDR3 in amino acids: CASSSGSYEQFF. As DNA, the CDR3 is TGTGCCAGCAGCTCAGGTTCATATGAGCAGTTCTTC.

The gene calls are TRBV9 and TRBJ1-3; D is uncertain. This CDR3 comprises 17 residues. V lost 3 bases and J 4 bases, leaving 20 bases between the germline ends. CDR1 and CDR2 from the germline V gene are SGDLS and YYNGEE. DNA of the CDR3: TGTGCCAGCAGCGCCAGTGGAGGGCTGGATTCGGGAAACACCATATATTTT. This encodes CASSASGGLDSGNTIYF.

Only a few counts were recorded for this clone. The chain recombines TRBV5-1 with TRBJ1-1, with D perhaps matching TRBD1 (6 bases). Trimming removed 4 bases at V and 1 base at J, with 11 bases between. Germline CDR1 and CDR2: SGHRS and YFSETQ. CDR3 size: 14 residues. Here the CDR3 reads CASSPRTENTEAFF. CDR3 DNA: TGCGCCAGCAGCCCACGGACAGAGAACACTGAAGCTTTCTTT. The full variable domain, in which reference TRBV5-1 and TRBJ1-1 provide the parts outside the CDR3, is KAGVTQTPRYLIKTRGQQVTLSCSPISGHRSVSWYQQTPGQGLQFLFEYFSETQRNKGNFPGRFSGRQFSNSRSEMNVSTLELGDSALYLCASSPRTENTEAFFGQGTRLTVV.

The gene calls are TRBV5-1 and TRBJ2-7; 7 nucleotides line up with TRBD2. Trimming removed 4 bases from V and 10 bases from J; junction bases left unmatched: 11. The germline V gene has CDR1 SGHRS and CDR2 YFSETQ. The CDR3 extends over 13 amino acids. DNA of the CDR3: TGCGCCAGCAGCCTTGACACGGGGGGTAGACAGTACTTC. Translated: CASSLDTGGRQYF.

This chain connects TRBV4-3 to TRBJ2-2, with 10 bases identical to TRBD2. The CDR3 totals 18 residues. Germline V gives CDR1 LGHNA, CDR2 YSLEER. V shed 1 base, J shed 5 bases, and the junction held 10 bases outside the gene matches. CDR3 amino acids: CASSQVPGSGGSTGELFF. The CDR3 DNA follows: TGCGCCAGCAGCCAAGTTCCTGGTAGCGGGGGGTCGACCGGGGAGCTGTTTTTT.

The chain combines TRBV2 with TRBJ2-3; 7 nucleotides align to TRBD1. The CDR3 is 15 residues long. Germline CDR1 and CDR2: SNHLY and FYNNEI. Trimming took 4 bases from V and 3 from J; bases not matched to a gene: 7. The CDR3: CASSGPGQQTDTQYF. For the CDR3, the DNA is TGTGCCAGCAGTGGACCGGGACAGCAGACAGATACGCAGTATTTT.

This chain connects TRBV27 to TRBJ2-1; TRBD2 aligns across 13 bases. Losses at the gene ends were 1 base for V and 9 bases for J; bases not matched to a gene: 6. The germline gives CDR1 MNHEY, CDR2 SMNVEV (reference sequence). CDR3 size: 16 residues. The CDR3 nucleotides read TGTGCCAGCAGTTTATTTACTAGCGGGGGGGCGAGTGAGCAGTTCTTC. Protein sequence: CASSLFTSGGASEQFF.

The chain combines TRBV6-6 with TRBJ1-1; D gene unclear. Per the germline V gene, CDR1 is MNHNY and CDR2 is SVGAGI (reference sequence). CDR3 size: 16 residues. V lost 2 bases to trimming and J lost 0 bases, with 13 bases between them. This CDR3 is CASSYVGAGVNTEAFF. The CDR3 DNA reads TGTGCCAGCAGTTACGTCGGCGCGGGTGTGAACACTGAAGCTTTCTTT.

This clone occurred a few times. The CDR3 nucleotides read TGTGCCAGCAGTGAGGAGCAGGGCACTGAAGCTTTCTTT. It encodes CASSEEQGTEAFF. The genes are TRBV6-4 and TRBJ1-1, with D tentatively TRBD1 (5 bases). Per germline, CDR1 MRHNA and CDR2 SNTAGT. Trimming stripped 3 bases from V and 4 bases from J, with 9 bases between. There are 13 residues in the CDR3.

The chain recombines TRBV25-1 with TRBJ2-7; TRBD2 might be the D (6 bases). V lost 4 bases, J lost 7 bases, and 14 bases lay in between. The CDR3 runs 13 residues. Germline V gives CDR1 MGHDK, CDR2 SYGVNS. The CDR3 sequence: CASSGAGYEEQYF. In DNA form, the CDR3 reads TGTGCCAGCAGTGGGGCGGGGTATGAGGAGCAGTACTTC.

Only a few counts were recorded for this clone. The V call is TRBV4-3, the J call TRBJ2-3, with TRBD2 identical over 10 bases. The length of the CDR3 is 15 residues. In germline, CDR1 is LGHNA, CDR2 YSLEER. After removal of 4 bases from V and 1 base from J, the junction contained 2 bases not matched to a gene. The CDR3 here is CASSLGTSGTDTQYF. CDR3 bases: TGCGCCAGCAGCCTGGGGACTAGCGGCACAGATACGCAGTATTTT.

This CDR3 is CASSLSAGGSTDTQYF. CDR3 nucleotide sequence: TGTGCCAGCTCACTATCAGCGGGGGGAAGCACAGATACGCAGTATTTT. This chain links TRBV18 with TRBJ2-3, with TRBD2 identical over 9 bases. The V gene's germline CDR1 is KGHSH and CDR2 LQKENI. CDR3 size: 16 residues. Unmatched junction bases numbered 5, after V lost 4 bases and J lost 0 bases.